This passage covers 9 T cell receptor beta chains from one sample sequenced in a study of early T cells in non-severe SARS-CoV-2 infection. Via MiXCR, TCRdb re-called the 5' RACE reads, giving one row per CDR3 protein. Of approximately 64,000 distinct CDR3 sequences listed, roughly a sixth are singletons. Sequenced here: whole blood, sampled at baseline. These receptors came from an adult who was a healthcare worker with PCR-confirmed SARS-CoV-2 infection or an uninfected control (not recorded which).

This clonotype was seen repeatedly, ten times or more. The chain has TRBV23-1 and TRBJ2-2, with D perhaps TRBD1 or TRBD2 (6 bases each). TRBV23-1 is treated as an ORF (open reading frame) with a function not yet certain. This CDR3 is 16 amino acids long. V gave up 6 bases and J gave up 5 bases, with 19 bases separating them. The DNA of the CDR3 is TGCGCCAGCAGACAAAAGGCCTTAGGGGGGACCGGGGAGCTGTTTTTT. It is translated as CASRQKALGGTGELFF.

There are many counts of this clonotype. CDR3 protein: CASSSPSGKNSYEQYF. Here the CDR3 DNA reads TGTGCCAGCAGTTCCCCGAGCGGGAAGAACTCCTACGAGCAGTACTTC. The chain uses TRBV28 and TRBJ2-7, with 7 bases identical to TRBD2. Germline CDR1 and CDR2: MDHEN and SYDVKM. The CDR3 length is 16 residues. V shed 4 bases, J shed 0 bases, and the junction held 9 bases outside the gene matches.

This clonotype was seen repeatedly, ten times or more. V gene TRBV20-1 combines with J gene TRBJ1-5; D unclear. The V end lost 3 bases, the J end lost 0 bases, and 3 bases lay between the germline ends. Per germline, CDR1 DFQATT and CDR2 SNEGSKA (reference sequence). CDR3 length: 12 residues. The CDR3 nucleotides read TGCAGTGCTAGCAATAGCAATCAGCCCCAGCATTTT. Encoded protein: CSASNSNQPQHF.

Written as DNA, the CDR3 is TGTGCCAGCAGTGTGAGGAGCGGAGAAGACCCCAATCAGCCCCAGCATTTT. Translating gives CASSVRSGEDPNQPQHF. The V and J genes are TRBV2 and TRBJ1-5; D is unclear. There are 17 residues in the CDR3. V lost 4 bases and J 3 bases, leaving 19 bases between the germline ends. Germline V gives CDR1 SNHLY, CDR2 FYNNEI.

This chain links TRBV20-1 with TRBJ1-1; D remains ambiguous. The CDR3 spans 14 residues. Germline lookup yields CDR1 DFQATT and CDR2 SNEGSKA (reference sequence). The V end was cut by 0 bases, the J end by 0 bases, with 8 bases between. The DNA of the CDR3 is TGCAGTGCTAGAGAAAAGGGTCTGAACACTGAAGCTTTCTTT. This gives the protein CSAREKGLNTEAFF.

This clonotype was counted only a few times. This chain joins TRBV28 and TRBJ1-6; maybe TRBD1 (5 bases). CDR1 MDHEN and CDR2 SYDVKM come from the germline V gene. Trimming took 4 bases from V and 7 from J, leaving 14 bases between them. The CDR3 covers 15 residues. CDR3 bases: TGTGCCAGCAGTTCCCGGGACGTAGGCAATTCACCCCTCCACTTT. Translation gives CASSSRDVGNSPLHF.

The chain is built from TRBV7-2 and TRBJ1-1; tentative D call: TRBD1 (5 bases). Germline CDR1 and CDR2: SGHTA and FQGNSA. The CDR3 sequence is 14 residues long. V was pared by 5 bases and J by 1 base, with 11 bases between. CDR3: CASSPSGGNTEAFF. CDR3 nucleotide sequence: TGTGCCAGCAGCCCCTCCGGGGGGAACACTGAAGCTTTCTTT.

The rearrangement joins TRBV30 to TRBJ1-6, with D unclear. This CDR3 is 13 amino acids long. CDR1 is GTSNPN, CDR2 SVGIG, per germline (reference sequence). Trimming stripped 1 base from V and 9 bases from J, with 10 bases between. CDR3 sequence: CAWSGFRGSPLHF. CDR3 coding DNA: TGTGCCTGGAGTGGATTCCGGGGTTCACCCCTCCACTTT. The full variable domain, rest sourced from reference TRBV30 and TRBJ1-6, is SQTIHQWPATLVQPVGSPLSLECTVEGTSNPNLYWYRQAAGRGLQLLFYSVGIGQISSEVPQNLSASRPQDRQFILSSKKLLLSDSGFYLCAWSGFRGSPLHFGNGTRLTVT.

This clonotype was detected a few times. The rearrangement uses TRBV7-6 and TRBJ2-7, with 8 bases lining up with TRBD1. The V segment lost 2 bases and the J segment 6 bases; nucleotides outside the gene matches: 6. Germline V gene lookup returns CDR1 SGHVS and CDR2 FNYEAQ. This CDR3 has 14 amino acids. CDR3 nucleotides: TGTGCCAGCAGCTTATTAACGACAGGGGTCGAGCAGTACTTC. It translates to CASSLLTTGVEQYF.